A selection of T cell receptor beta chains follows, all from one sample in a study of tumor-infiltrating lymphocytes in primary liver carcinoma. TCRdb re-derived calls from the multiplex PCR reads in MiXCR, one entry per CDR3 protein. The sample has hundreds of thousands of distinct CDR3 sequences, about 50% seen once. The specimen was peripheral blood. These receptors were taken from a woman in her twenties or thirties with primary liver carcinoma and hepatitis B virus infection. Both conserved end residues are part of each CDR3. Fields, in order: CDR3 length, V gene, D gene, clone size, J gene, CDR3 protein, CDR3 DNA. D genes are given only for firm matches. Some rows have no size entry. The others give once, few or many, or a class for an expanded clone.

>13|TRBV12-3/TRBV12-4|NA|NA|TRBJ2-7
CASSRTVSYEQYF
TGTGCCAGCAGTCGGACAGTCTCCTACGAGCAGTACTTT
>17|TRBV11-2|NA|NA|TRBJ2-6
CVSSSRPEQRRANVLTF
TGTGTTAGCAGCTCGAGACCTGAACAGCGTAGGGCCAACGTCCTGACTTTC
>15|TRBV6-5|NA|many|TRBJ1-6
CASTQRAEYNSPLHF
TGTGCCAGCACCCAACGGGCGGAGTATAATTCACCCCTCCACTTT
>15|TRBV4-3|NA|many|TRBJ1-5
CASSQDLNRNQPQHF
TGCGCCAGCAGCCAAGATCTGAATCGAAATCAGCCCCAGCATTTT
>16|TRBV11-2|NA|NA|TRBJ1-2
CASNLNLQTVNYGYTF
TGTGCCAGCAACTTAAACCTTCAGACTGTGAATTATGGCTACACCTTC
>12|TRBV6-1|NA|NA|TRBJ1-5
CASTHFGQPQHF
TGTGCCAGCACTCACTTTGGTCAGCCCCAGCATTTT
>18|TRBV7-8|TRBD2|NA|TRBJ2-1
CASSFKLRRAGGNNEQFF
TGTGCCAGCAGCTTTAAATTGAGGAGAGCGGGAGGCAACAATGAGCAGTTCTTC
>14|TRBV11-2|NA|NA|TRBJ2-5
CASSLVRRPETQYF
TGTGCCAGCAGCCTAGTAAGGAGGCCAGAGACCCAGTACTTC
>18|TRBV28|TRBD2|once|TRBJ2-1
CASSLAGDGVFSYNEQFF
TGTGCCAGCAGTTTAGCGGGAGACGGAGTATTCTCCTACAATGAGCAGTTCTTC
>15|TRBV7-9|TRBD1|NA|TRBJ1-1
CASSPGGDMNTEAFF
TGTGCCAGCAGCCCAGGGGGTGACATGAACACTGAAGCTTTCTTT